The entry that follows covers one T cell receptor beta chain sequence. This sample was taken from a study of T cell changes during pregnancy in multiple sclerosis. V was clipped by 0 bases and J by 5 bases, with 10 bases between them. CDR3 length: 14 residues. Germline V gene lookup returns CDR1 MGHRA and CDR2 YSYEKL. Here immunoSEQ multiplex PCR was the method, and the copy in TCRdb shows in-frame clones only, minus some. The sample has 60,000 to 75,000 clones, roughly 93% seen once. This rearrangement joins TRBV4-1 to TRBJ1-1, with D maybe TRBD1 (5 bases). This clonotype originated in a female donor with multiple sclerosis, enrolled in a pregnancy study. Sequences were derived from peripheral blood, sampled in the third trimester of pregnancy. The CDR3 loop is CASSQEGGWTEAFF. CDR3 bases: TGCGCCAGCAGCCAAGAGGGGGGTTGGACTGAAGCTTTCTTT.